The 24 T cell receptor beta chains below all came from one sample that was sequenced in a study of T cells after yellow fever vaccination (dated by TCRdb to about 2019). To prepare the library, 5' RACE was applied. Sequenced using an Illumina NovaSeq 6000. The raw public reads went through TCRdb reprocessing: fastp at Q25, MiXCR clone calling, in-frame beta chains kept. Every distinct CDR3 protein forms one entry, paired with its most common genes and DNA. The sample profile shows around 60,000 distinct CDR3 sequences; 5.7% of them were found once. The top ten hold roughly a third of the sample. The sample's treatment or condition label, decoded: live attenuated yellow fever vaccine strain. This specimen was PBMCs, either bulk or a sorted T-cell subset (CD4+, CD8+, memory, or dextramer-sorted; not recorded which), taken on the day of the yellow fever booster vaccination. The receptors come from a young man who received the YFV17D yellow fever vaccine.

This clonotype was counted at least ten times. The chain is built from TRBV5-1 and TRBJ2-3, with D perhaps TRBD2 (6 bases). The CDR3 contains 15 residues. Trimming removed 4 bases from V and 0 bases from J, with 12 bases in between. In germline, CDR1 is SGHRS, CDR2 YFSETQ. CDR3 residues: CASSRGTASTDTQYF. In nucleotides, the CDR3 is TGCGCCAGCAGCCGGGGGACCGCAAGCACAGATACGCAGTATTTT.

V and J are TRBV4-1 and TRBJ1-6, with D possibly being TRBD1 (5 bases). Germline V lookup: CDR1 MGHRA, CDR2 YSYEKL. V was trimmed by 1 base and J by 0 bases, leaving 16 bases between them. This CDR3 spans 19 amino acids. The CDR3 DNA reads TGCGCCAGCAGCCAAGTGAGGCTGACAGCTAGCTCCTATAATTCACCCCTCCACTTT. Its translation: CASSQVRLTASSYNSPLHF.

The CDR3 DNA reads as TGTGCCAGCAGTGAAGGGAGGCGAAATGAGCAGTTCTTC. The encoded protein is CASSEGRRNEQFF. The rearrangement uses TRBV2 and TRBJ2-1, with a weak D call TRBD2 (5 bases). Germline lookup yields CDR1 SNHLY and CDR2 FYNNEI. The length of the CDR3 is 13 residues. The V end lost 1 base, the J end lost 7 bases, and 8 bases lay between the germline ends.

There are a few counts of this clonotype. The chain couples TRBV4-2 to TRBJ2-3; the match to TRBD2 covers 7 bases. This CDR3 is 17 amino acids long. Trimming removed 1 base from V and 0 bases from J; junction bases left unmatched: 7. Germline assignment: CDR1 LGHNA and CDR2 YNFKEQ. This chain's CDR3 is CASSQAAGLQSTDTQYF. The DNA for the CDR3 is TGTGCCAGCAGCCAAGCCGCGGGACTACAAAGCACAGATACGCAGTATTTT.

This clonotype was seen more than once but under ten times. The chain is built from TRBV12-3 or TRBV12-4 and TRBJ1-1; D is perhaps TRBD1 (5 bases). With 7 bases removed from V and 5 bases from J, the gap between germline ends came to 11 bases. The CDR3 runs to 12 residues. CDR3: CASTFGGTEAFF. For the CDR3, the DNA is TGTGCCAGCACCTTCGGGGGGACTGAAGCTTTCTTT.

This clonotype was picked up many times. The rearrangement links TRBV6-2 or TRBV6-3 to TRBJ2-1; tentative D call: TRBD1 (5 bases). Trimming removed 7 bases from V and 8 bases from J, with 9 bases in between. This CDR3 region has 11 residues. CDR1 MNHEY and CDR2 SVGEGT come from the germline V gene. CDR3 DNA: TGTGCCAGCACAGGGATGTATGAGCAGTTCTTC. Translation: CASTGMYEQFF.

This clonotype was seen many times. This chain joins TRBV7-9 and TRBJ2-5; 7 nucleotides align to TRBD1. The CDR3 has 13 residues. Germline V CDR1 and CDR2: SEHNR, FQNEAQ (reference sequence). Germline trimming cut 5 bases from V and 2 bases from J; bases unmatched to any gene: 2. CDR3 amino acids: CASSRTGQETQYF. The CDR3, as DNA: TGTGCCAGCAGCCGGACAGGTCAAGAGACCCAGTACTTC.

This clonotype was seen at least ten times. The rearrangement joins TRBV7-9 to TRBJ1-4; D may be TRBD1 (5 bases). This CDR3 contains 14 residues. The V gene lost 8 bases and the J gene lost 0 bases, with 10 bases spanning the gap. Germline CDR1 SEHNR, CDR2 FQNEAQ (reference sequence). CDR3 bases: TGTGCCAGCCGCCAGGGAGCAACTAATGAAAAACTGTTTTTT. Its protein product is CASRQGATNEKLFF.

This clonotype has ten or more counts. The CDR3 DNA sequence: TGTGCCAGCCTCCCCCGCGACAGGCCGACCTACGAGCAGTACGTC. Its translation is CASLPRDRPTYEQYV. The chain carries TRBV6-1 and TRBJ2-7, with a possible D match to TRBD1 (6 bases). The CDR3 covers 15 residues. The germline gives CDR1 MNHNS, CDR2 SASEGT. V was shortened by 8 bases and J by 2 bases, with 19 bases between the two germline ends.

This clonotype was seen repeatedly, ten times or more. The chain links TRBV4-1 to TRBJ1-5, with 10 bases lining up with TRBD1. The CDR3 runs to 15 residues. Losses at the gene ends were 0 bases for V and 7 bases for J; bases not matched to a gene: 3. Germline V gene lookup returns CDR1 MGHRA and CDR2 YSYEKL. Here the CDR3 reads CASSQEGQGYQPQHF. The CDR3, as DNA: TGCGCCAGCAGCCAAGAGGGACAGGGGTACCAGCCCCAGCATTTT.

This clonotype was detected only a few times. The chain joins TRBV7-8 to TRBJ1-5; D is unclear. CDR3 length: 15 residues. V lost 3 bases and J 3 bases, leaving 12 bases between the germline ends. Germline V CDR1 and CDR2: SGHVS, FQNEAQ. CDR3 sequence: CASSFYGVDNQPQHF. The CDR3 DNA is TGTGCCAGCAGCTTTTACGGGGTTGACAATCAGCCCCAGCATTTT.

Many counts were recorded for this clonotype. V gene TRBV7-9 combines with J gene TRBJ2-7; possibly TRBD1 for D (6 bases). Germline CDR1 SEHNR, CDR2 FQNEAQ (reference sequence). This CDR3 contains 13 residues. Trimming took off 5 bases at V and 1 base at J, with 9 bases between the two ends. The CDR3 loop is CASSPGQSYEQYV. DNA for the CDR3: TGTGCCAGCAGCCCCGGACAGTCCTACGAGCAGTACGTC.

V gene TRBV6-4 combines with J gene TRBJ2-7; D ambiguous. From germline, CDR1 is MRHNA and CDR2 SNTAGT. Between the trimmed V and J ends, which lost 7 bases and 1 base, there was a span of 11 bases. CDR3 length: 13 residues. CDR3 sequence reads: CASNVVGSYEQYV. CDR3 coding DNA: TGTGCCAGCAATGTTGTCGGGTCCTACGAGCAGTACGTC.

In this sample, this clonotype turned up many times. The chain recombines TRBV6-2 or TRBV6-3 with TRBJ2-7; D ambiguous. Germline CDR1 MNHEY, CDR2 SVGEGT. The CDR3 contains 12 residues. Trimming took 4 bases from V and 1 from J, leaving 5 bases between them. CDR3: CASSSLSYEQYV. The CDR3 DNA reads as TGTGCCAGCAGTTCTTTATCCTACGAGCAGTACGTC.

The chain uses TRBV5-4 and TRBJ2-7; possibly TRBD1 or TRBD2 for D (5 bases each). Trimming took 2 bases from V and 3 from J, leaving 15 bases between them. This CDR3 region has 15 residues. Germline CDR1 and CDR2: SGHNT and YYREEE (reference sequence). The CDR3 sequence: CASSFPGGSLYEQYF. For the CDR3, the DNA is TGTGCCAGCAGCTTCCCTGGGGGTAGCCTCTACGAGCAGTACTTC.

The V call is TRBV14, the J call TRBJ2-1; 10 bases are a match to TRBD2. The CDR3 covers 17 residues. The V segment lost 0 bases and the J segment 4 bases; nucleotides outside the gene matches: 6. CDR1 is SGHDN and CDR2 is FVKESK in the germline V gene. CDR3 protein: CASSQDRASGGYNEQFF. The CDR3 DNA is TGTGCCAGCAGCCAAGATCGGGCTAGCGGGGGTTACAATGAGCAGTTCTTC. Drawing the rest from reference TRBV14 and TRBJ2-1, the complete variable domain is EAGVTQFPSHSVIEKGQTVTLRCDPISGHDNLYWYRRVMGKEIKFLLHFVKESKQDESGMPNNRFLAERTGGTYSTLKVQPAELEDSGVYFCASSQDRASGGYNEQFFGPGTRLTVL.

The chain links TRBV3-1 to TRBJ1-2; 9 nucleotides agree with TRBD1. Looked up from germline, CDR1 is LGHDT and CDR2 is YNNKEL (reference sequence). V dropped 4 bases and J dropped 5; count of bases not matched to a gene: 5. CDR3 size: 14 residues. The CDR3 is CASSLLDRGYGYTF. The CDR3 DNA follows: TGTGCCAGCAGCCTCTTGGACAGGGGATATGGCTACACCTTC.

The chain carries TRBV7-9 and TRBJ1-1; D not certain. Germline-derived CDR1 and CDR2 are SEHNR and FQNEAQ (reference sequence). This CDR3 has 12 amino acids. Trimming shortened V by 8 bases and J by 1 base, and 8 bases separated the two germline ends. In DNA form, the CDR3 reads TGTGCCAGCGGGCGGGGGAACACTGAAGCTTTCTTT. It encodes CASGRGNTEAFF.

The rearrangement uses TRBV11-1 and TRBJ2-5; TRBD1 matches 8 bases. The CDR3 sequence is 15 residues long. Germline assignment: CDR1 SGHAT and CDR2 FQDESV (reference sequence). V was pared by 5 bases and J by 4 bases, with 9 bases of the junction left unmatched. CDR3 amino acids: CASSDRGEERETQYF. The CDR3 coding sequence is TGTGCCAGCAGCGACAGGGGAGAGGAGCGAGAGACCCAGTACTTC.

This clonotype has at least ten counts. The V and J genes are TRBV6-6 and TRBJ2-1; TRBD2 agrees at 10 bases. The CDR3 loop spans 18 amino acids. V gave up 0 bases and J gave up 6 bases; unmatched junction bases: 11. In germline, CDR1 is MNHNY, CDR2 SVGAGI (reference sequence). The CDR3 DNA reads TGTGCCAGCAGTTACTCTATTCTAGCGGGGGCCATGTTCAATGAGCAGTTCTTC. This translates into CASSYSILAGAMFNEQFF.

This clonotype showed up many times. The rearrangement uses TRBV20-1 and TRBJ2-1, with 10 bases identical to TRBD2. The CDR3 is made up of 13 amino acids. The germline gives CDR1 DFQATT, CDR2 SNEGSKA (reference sequence). J gave up 2 bases and V 6 bases, and 1 base lay outside the gene matches. In DNA form, the CDR3 reads TGCAGTGCAACTAGCGGGGCCTACAATGAGCAGTTCTTC. This encodes CSATSGAYNEQFF.

The rearrangement links TRBV5-1 to TRBJ2-7; maybe TRBD2 (5 bases). V was trimmed by 1 base and J by 3 bases, leaving 8 bases between them. This CDR3 contains 13 residues. Germline loops: CDR1 SGHRS, CDR2 YFSETQ. The CDR3 nucleotides read TGCGCCAGCAGCTTGACTAGTAACTACGAGCAGTACTTC. It yields the protein CASSLTSNYEQYF.

This clonotype has a count of ten or more. This chain links TRBV7-2 with TRBJ2-2; D possibly corresponds to TRBD1 (6 bases). V lost 6 bases and J lost 8, with 13 bases in between. CDR1 and CDR2 (germline): SGHTA, FQGNSA. The CDR3 is made up of 13 amino acids. For the CDR3, the DNA is TGTGCCAGCAGTCAAATCGACAGGGGGGAGCTGTTTTTT. Translated: CASSQIDRGELFF.

The chain employs TRBV29-1 and TRBJ2-5, with 8 bases matching TRBD2. The CDR3 is 14 residues long. V shed 5 bases, J shed 2 bases, and the junction held 7 bases outside the gene matches. CDR1 SQVTM and CDR2 ANQGSEA come from the germline V gene. CDR3 loop: CSVTSGGVQETQYF. For the CDR3, the DNA is TGCAGCGTTACCTCGGGGGGGGTACAAGAGACCCAGTACTTC. The full variable domain, rest sourced from reference TRBV29-1 and TRBJ2-5, is SAVISQKPSRDICQRGTSLTIQCQVDSQVTMMFWYRQQPGQSLTLIATANQGSEATYESGFVIDKFPISRPNLTFSTLTVSNMSPEDSSIYLCSVTSGGVQETQYFGPGTRLLVL.